These 7 T cell receptor beta chains were sequenced from one sample in a study of T cell responses to AZD1222 COVID-19 vaccine. The table came from immunoSEQ multiplex PCR; TCRdb's copy has only in-frame clones and leaves some out. The sample lists some 83,000 clones; approximately 90% were seen once. The input for sequencing was peripheral blood, taken on day 0 of AZD1222 vaccination. Receptor source: an adult in good health.

V gene TRBV15 combines with J gene TRBJ1-3; tentative D call: TRBD1 (5 bases). CDR3 size: 14 residues. Per germline, CDR1 LNHNV and CDR2 YYDKDF (reference sequence). V dropped 9 bases and J dropped 4 bases, with 16 bases sitting between them. CDR3 in amino acids: CATAWGYGGNTIYF. In nucleotides, the CDR3 is TGTGCCACAGCGTGGGGGTACGGAGGAAACACCATATATTTT.

Only a few counts were recorded for this clone. V usage is TRBV19 and J usage is TRBJ2-1, with TRBD2 as a possible D gene (6 bases). Germline assignment: CDR1 LNHDA and CDR2 SQIVND (reference sequence). The CDR3 length is 17 residues. V was clipped by 5 bases and J by 4 bases, with 21 bases between them. CDR3 nucleotide sequence: TGTGCCAGTAGTCCAAAACGCCCTAGCGACCAATACAATGAGCAGTTCTTC. Its translation is CASSPKRPSDQYNEQFF.

The count of this clone is one. V is TRBV6-5 and J is TRBJ1-1, with TRBD1 matching 7 bases. The J segment lost 4 bases and the V segment lost 5 bases, leaving 7 bases of the junction unmatched. The germline gives CDR1 MNHEY, CDR2 SVGAGI. The CDR3 spans 14 residues. CDR3 protein: CASSQQGWSTEAFF. In DNA, the CDR3 is TGTGCCAGCAGTCAACAGGGGTGGAGCACTGAAGCTTTCTTT.

This CDR3 reads CASSSYHVEGDIQYF. The CDR3 nucleotides read TGTGCCAGCAGCTCTTACCATGTAGAGGGGGACATTCAGTACTTC. The genes are TRBV7-2 and TRBJ2-4; the D gene is possibly TRBD1 (6 bases). Trimming stripped 4 bases from V and 8 bases from J, with 18 bases between. The CDR3 is 15 amino acids. Germline CDR1 is SGHTA and CDR2 is FQGNSA. Drawing the rest from reference TRBV7-2 and TRBJ2-4, the complete variable domain is GAGVSQSPSNKVTEKGKDVELRCDPISGHTALYWYRQSLGQGLEFLIYFQGNSAPDKSGLPSDRFSAERTGGSVSTLTIQRTQQEDSAVYLCASSSYHVEGDIQYFGAGTRLSVL.

The chain is built from TRBV5-4 and TRBJ2-7; no clear D. Germline CDR1 SGHNT, CDR2 YYREEE (reference sequence). Trimming pared 0 bases from V and 0 bases from J, leaving 4 bases between. The CDR3 has 13 amino acids. The CDR3 DNA reads as TGTGCCAGCAGCTTGGGGTTCTCCTACGAGCAGTACTTC. It specifies CASSLGFSYEQYF.

The chain recombines TRBV7-2 with TRBJ1-4; 9 bases fit TRBD1. Looked up from germline, CDR1 is SGHTA and CDR2 is FQGNSA. The CDR3 covers 17 residues. V dropped 5 bases and J dropped 0; count of bases not matched to a gene: 7. The CDR3 bases are TGTGCCAGCAGCATACAGGGGGCAGGGGCAACTAATGAAAAACTGTTTTTT. It yields the protein CASSIQGAGATNEKLFF. Looking up the rest from reference TRBV7-2 and TRBJ1-4 gives the full variable domain: GAGVSQSPSNKVTEKGKDVELRCDPISGHTALYWYRQSLGQGLEFLIYFQGNSAPDKSGLPSDRFSAERTGGSVSTLTIQRTQQEDSAVYLCASSIQGAGATNEKLFFGSGTQLSVL.

The chain couples TRBV6-2 or TRBV6-3 to TRBJ2-3; the match to TRBD2 covers 8 bases. The germline gives CDR1 MNHEY, CDR2 SVGEGT. After removal of 5 bases from V and 0 bases from J, the junction contained 19 bases not matched to a gene. CDR3 length: 20 residues. The CDR3 DNA reads as TGTGCCAGCAGTGACCTAGTAACGGGGGTACTAGCGGAAAGCACAGATACGCAGTATTTT. Translation gives CASSDLVTGVLAESTDTQYF.